This is a list of T cell receptor beta chains from one sample in a study of response to subunit inactivated influenza vaccine. One entry per CDR3 protein results from TCRdb running MiXCR on the RT-PCR reads. The table includes approximately 500,000 distinct CDR3 sequences, under 25% detected once. This sample also belongs to another study, concerning T cells expressing NK-cell markers.

Sequenced here: CD4+ T cells sorted from PBMCs, sampled 11 to 12 days after vaccination. Receptors were obtained from a man aged 45-65 years who received an inactivated influenza vaccine. Both conserved end residues are part of each CDR3. A D gene is named only where the DNA matches it firmly. Some rows have no size entry. The others give once, few or many, or a class for an expanded clone.

abundance	v_gene	d_gene	len	j_gene	CDR3nt	CDR3aa
NA	TRBV7-2	NA	15	TRBJ1-1	TGTGCCAGCAGCTCACAAGGGGGTGCGAACACTGAAGCTTTCTTT	CASSSQGGANTEAFF
few	TRBV4-2	NA	16	TRBJ2-6	TGTGCCAGCAGCCAAGAGTGGAGCCCTGGGGCCAACGTCCTGACTTTC	CASSQEWSPGANVLTF
few	TRBV24-1	TRBD1	16	TRBJ2-2	TGTGCCACCAGTGATTTACAGGGGAATCTAGTCGGGGAGCTGTTTTTT	CATSDLQGNLVGELFF
NA	TRBV6-5	NA	16	TRBJ2-3	TGTGCCAGCAGTTACAGGCAGGCCCTACCCCTGGATACGCAGTATTTT	CASSYRQALPLDTQYF
few	TRBV6-5	TRBD2	16	TRBJ2-7	TGTGCCAGCAGTTACTCATTTGCGGGAGCAGCCTACGAGCAGTACTTC	CASSYSFAGAAYEQYF
NA	TRBV7-9	NA	13	TRBJ2-3	TGTGCCAGCAGCTTACTAAACTCCGATACGCAGTATTTT	CASSLLNSDTQYF
many	TRBV12-3/TRBV12-4	TRBD2	16	TRBJ2-3	TGTGCCAGCAGCCGAGGACTAGGCCTTGGGGCAGATACGCAGTATTTT	CASSRGLGLGADTQYF
NA	TRBV10-3	NA	14	TRBJ1-1	TGTGCCATCAGTGCGGACACATCGAACACTGAAGCTTTCTTT	CAISADTSNTEAFF
NA	TRBV3-1	NA	14	TRBJ1-5	TGTGCCAGCAGCACCGGGAGGTTTGGGCAGCCCCAGCATTTT	CASSTGRFGQPQHF
once	TRBV6-2/TRBV6-3	TRBD1	18	TRBJ2-1	TGTGCCAGCGAATCGGGACAGGGGAGCGTCGGCTCCTACAATGAGCAGTTCTTC	CASESGQGSVGSYNEQFF
NA	TRBV21-1	NA	13	TRBJ2-1	TGTGCCAGCAGCAAGGTCCTAGCCAATGAGCAGTTCTTC	CASSKVLANEQFF
few	TRBV18	NA	15	TRBJ2-3	TGTGCCAGCTCACCACAGGCTTCTAGCACAGATACGCAGTATTTT	CASSPQASSTDTQYF
NA	TRBV20-1	TRBD2	15	TRBJ2-1	TGCAGTGCTTACCTAGCGGGAGAGTCCTACAATGAGCAGTTCTTC	CSAYLAGESYNEQFF
few	TRBV2	NA	17	TRBJ2-6	TGTGCCAGCAGTGAAAGTGGGGGTGGCTCTGGGGCCAACGTCCTGACTTTC	CASSESGGGSGANVLTF
NA	TRBV14	NA	12	TRBJ2-1	TGTGCCAGCAGCCAGTTCGGCAATGAGCAGTTCTTC	CASSQFGNEQFF
NA	TRBV4-3	NA	15	TRBJ2-1	TGCGCCAGCAGCCCCCTAGCGCGGGGGCAGAATGAGCAGTTCTTC	CASSPLARGQNEQFF
NA	TRBV2	NA	14	TRBJ2-7	TGTGCCAGCAGTAGGAACGGAGATGACTACGACCAGTACTTC	CASSRNGDDYDQYF
NA	TRBV20-1	TRBD1	15	TRBJ2-5	TGCAGTGCTAGAGTGGACAGGGGGTACCAAGAGACCCAGTACTTC	CSARVDRGYQETQYF
few	TRBV27	NA	15	TRBJ1-1	TGTGCCAGCAGTTCGCAAATTGGGGAATTCACTGAAGCTTTCTTT	CASSSQIGEFTEAFF
NA	TRBV4-2	NA	12	TRBJ1-5	TGTGCCAGCGGTCAGGATCGGGAGCCCCAGCATTTT	CASGQDREPQHF
NA	TRBV6-2/TRBV6-3	NA	14	TRBJ2-1	TGTGCCAGTCCACGAAATCGTCAAGGCAATGAGCAGTTCTTC	CASPRNRQGNEQFF
NA	TRBV7-2	NA	17	TRBJ2-4	TGTGCCAGCAGCTTAGTTCAGGGCGGTATGGCCAAAAACATTCAGTACTTC	CASSLVQGGMAKNIQYF
NA	TRBV11-3	TRBD1	14	TRBJ2-1	TGTGCCAGCAGCAGAACTACAGGGGTTCGGGAGCAGTTCTTC	CASSRTTGVREQFF
NA	TRBV5-4	TRBD2	16	TRBJ2-1	TGTGCCAGCAGCTTGGGCCCGGGGACTAGTCACAATGAGCAGTTCTTC	CASSLGPGTSHNEQFF
few	TRBV29-1	NA	15	TRBJ1-1	TGCAGCGTTGAAGATCTACGGGGGGCGCAGACTGAAGCTTTCTTT	CSVEDLRGAQTEAFF
NA	TRBV12-3/TRBV12-4	TRBD1	13	TRBJ2-5	TGTGCCAGCAGCCGACAGGGAATAGGGACCCAGTACTTC	CASSRQGIGTQYF
NA	TRBV28	NA	14	TRBJ2-5	TGTGCCAGCAGTCCCGGCGGTGTCGGAGAGACCCAGTACTTC	CASSPGGVGETQYF
NA	TRBV10-3	NA	15	TRBJ2-1	TGTGCCATCAGTGAGACCCCCCCCGGGAACAATGAGCAGTTCTTC	CAISETPPGNNEQFF
NA	TRBV20-1	NA	11	TRBJ2-1	TGCAGTGCCGGATCAGGGTATGAGCAGTTCTTC	CSAGSGYEQFF
NA	TRBV24-1	TRBD1	15	TRBJ2-7	TGTGCCACCAGTGAATCCGGGACAGGGTCAAACGAGCAGTACTTC	CATSESGTGSNEQYF
NA	TRBV6-1	NA	13	TRBJ1-5	TGTGCCAGCAGACGTACTTCCAATCAGCCCCAGCATTTT	CASRRTSNQPQHF
NA	TRBV20-1	TRBD1	14	TRBJ2-5	TGCAGTGCTAAAGACAGGGCGTTTCAGGAGACCCAGTACTTC	CSAKDRAFQETQYF
NA	TRBV12-3/TRBV12-4	TRBD1	12	TRBJ1-2	TGTGCCAGCAGAAGGACAGGGTACGGCTACACCTTC	CASRRTGYGYTF
few	TRBV11-2	NA	15	TRBJ2-7	TGTGCCAGCAGCTTAACTATGGGCTCCCGGCACGAGCAGTACTTC	CASSLTMGSRHEQYF
few	TRBV14	NA	18	TRBJ2-1	TGTGCCAGCAGCCCTAGCCTGGGAACATCACCCAGGACGCATGAGCAGTTCTTC	CASSPSLGTSPRTHEQFF
NA	TRBV12-5	TRBD2	15	TRBJ2-7	TGTGCTAGTGGTTTAGAACTAGCGGGAGTACACGAGCAGTACTTC	CASGLELAGVHEQYF
NA	TRBV20-1	TRBD2	16	TRBJ2-3	TGCAGTGCTAGTGCTGGGACTAGCGGGAGCAGACATACGCAGTATTTT	CSASAGTSGSRHTQYF
few	TRBV7-2	NA	16	TRBJ1-1	TGTGCCAGCAGCCTTCCCGGGACTCCGAGAAGCACTGAAGCTTTCTTT	CASSLPGTPRSTEAFF
many	TRBV4-1	NA	12	TRBJ1-3	TGCGCCAGCTTGGGGGATGGAAACACCATATATTTT	CASLGDGNTIYF
few	TRBV11-2	NA	15	TRBJ1-3	TGTGCCAGCAGCCCAAGACACCACTCTGGAAACACCATATATTTT	CASSPRHHSGNTIYF
NA	TRBV20-1	TRBD2	16	TRBJ2-2	TGCAGTGCTAGAAACCGACTAGCGGGGAACACCGGGGAGCTGTTTTTT	CSARNRLAGNTGELFF
few	TRBV20-1	NA	13	TRBJ1-1	TGCAGCCCCAAAGGGGGGGAGGGCACTGAAGCTTTCTTT	CSPKGGEGTEAFF
NA	TRBV28	TRBD2	14	TRBJ2-1	TGTGCCAGCAGGGGTAGCGGGAGTATGAATGAGCAGTTCTTC	CASRGSGSMNEQFF
NA	TRBV6-2/TRBV6-3	TRBD2	15	TRBJ2-2	TGTGCCAGCAGTTACGGCACTAGCGTCCCCGGGGAGCTGTTTTTT	CASSYGTSVPGELFF
NA	TRBV7-3	NA	16	TRBJ2-6	TGTGCCAGCAGCCCTGGGGGCCTTTCTGGGGCCAACGTCCTGACTTTC	CASSPGGLSGANVLTF
NA	TRBV4-3	NA	17	TRBJ1-1	TGCGCCAGCAGCCAAATCGGGGCGCTCCCGCTGAACACTGAAGCTTTCTTT	CASSQIGALPLNTEAFF
few	TRBV24-1	TRBD1	16	TRBJ2-5	TGTGCCACCAGTGACCCCAGGGGGCGCCGGCAAGAGACCCAGTACTTC	CATSDPRGRRQETQYF
many	TRBV20-1	NA	17	TRBJ2-3	TGCAGTGCTAGAGATCGGTCTCCTAGCACTTCCACAGATACGCAGTATTTT	CSARDRSPSTSTDTQYF
many	TRBV12-3/TRBV12-4	TRBD1	15	TRBJ2-2	TGTGCCAGCAGTTTCTCAGGGGGCAACACCGGGGAGCTGTTTTTT	CASSFSGGNTGELFF
NA	TRBV6-1	TRBD2	18	TRBJ2-3	TGTGCCAGCAGTGGTCGTGGGACCGAGCGGGGGTTCACAGATACGCAGTATTTT	CASSGRGTERGFTDTQYF
NA	TRBV29-1	NA	11	TRBJ1-2	TGCAGCGTTGAAGGGGGAGATGGCTACACCTTC	CSVEGGDGYTF
few	TRBV30	TRBD1	15	TRBJ1-2	TGTGCCTGCCCGGGACAGGGGTCGGAGTACTATGGCTACACCTTC	CACPGQGSEYYGYTF
many	TRBV3-1	NA	12	TRBJ2-7	TGTGCCAGCAGCCAGATGGAGGGAGAGCAGTACTTC	CASSQMEGEQYF
NA	TRBV5-5	NA	17	TRBJ1-1	TGTGCCAGCAGCTTGTTGGGGTCGGCCACCACGAACACTGAAGCTTTCTTT	CASSLLGSATTNTEAFF